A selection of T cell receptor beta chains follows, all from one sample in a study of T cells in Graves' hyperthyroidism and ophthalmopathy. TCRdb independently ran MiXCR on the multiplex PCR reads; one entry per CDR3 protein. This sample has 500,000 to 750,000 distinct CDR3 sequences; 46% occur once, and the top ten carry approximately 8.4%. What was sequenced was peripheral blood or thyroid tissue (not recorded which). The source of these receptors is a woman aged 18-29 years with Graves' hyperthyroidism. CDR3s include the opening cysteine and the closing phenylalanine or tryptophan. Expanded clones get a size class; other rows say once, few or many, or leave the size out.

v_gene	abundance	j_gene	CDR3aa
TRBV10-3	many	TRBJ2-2	CAISGSSTGELFF
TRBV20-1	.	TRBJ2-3	CSAPRERVADTQYF
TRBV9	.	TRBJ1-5	CASSPLGTSNQPQHF
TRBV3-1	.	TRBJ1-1	CASSQEGQLNTEAFF
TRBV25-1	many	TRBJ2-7	CASSDTSGSYEQYF
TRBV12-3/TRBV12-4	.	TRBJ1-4	CASSTTGGVGKLFF
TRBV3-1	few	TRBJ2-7	CASSQVGLAGKMDEQYF
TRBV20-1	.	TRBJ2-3	CSAAGLAERTDTQYF
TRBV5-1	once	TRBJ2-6	CASSTGAGANVLTF
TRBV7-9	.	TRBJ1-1	CASSTDRVGTEAFF
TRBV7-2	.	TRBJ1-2	CASNSGTGDGYTF
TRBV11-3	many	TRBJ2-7	CASSFLAEKYEQYF
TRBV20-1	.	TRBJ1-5	CSARTGGNQPQHF
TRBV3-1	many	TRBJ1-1	CASSRTASKRTEAFF
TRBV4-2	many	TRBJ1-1	CASSRDPRDTEAFF
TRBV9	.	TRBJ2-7	CASSGGLTNSHEQYF
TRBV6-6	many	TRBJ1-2	CASSYPGQNYGYTF
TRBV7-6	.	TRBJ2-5	CASSLWGVWTEAQETQYF
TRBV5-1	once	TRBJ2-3	CASSFPGAQADTQYF
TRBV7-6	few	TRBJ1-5	CASSPGGASNQPQHF
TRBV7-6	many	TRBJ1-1	CASSLNSQADTEAFF
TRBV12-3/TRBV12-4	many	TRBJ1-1	CASSHHRGTEAFF
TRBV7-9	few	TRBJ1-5	CASSLAHPGQGSHQPQHF